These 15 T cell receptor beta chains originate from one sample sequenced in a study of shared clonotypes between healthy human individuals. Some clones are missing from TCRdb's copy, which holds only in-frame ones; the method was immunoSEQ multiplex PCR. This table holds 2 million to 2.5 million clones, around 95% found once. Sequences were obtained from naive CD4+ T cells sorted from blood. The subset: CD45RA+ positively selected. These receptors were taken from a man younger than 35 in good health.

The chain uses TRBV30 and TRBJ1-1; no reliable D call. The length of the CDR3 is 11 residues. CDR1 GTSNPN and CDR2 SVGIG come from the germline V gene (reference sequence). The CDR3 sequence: CAKAEGTEAFF. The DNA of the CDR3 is TGTGCTAAGGCGGAAGGCACTGAAGCTTTCTTT.

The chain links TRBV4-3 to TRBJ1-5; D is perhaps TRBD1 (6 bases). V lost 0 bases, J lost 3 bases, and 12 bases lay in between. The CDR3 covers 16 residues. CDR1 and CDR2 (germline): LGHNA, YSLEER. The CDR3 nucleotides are TGCGCCAGCAGCCAAGAGAGGGGACACCCCAATCAGCCCCAGCATTTT. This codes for CASSQERGHPNQPQHF.

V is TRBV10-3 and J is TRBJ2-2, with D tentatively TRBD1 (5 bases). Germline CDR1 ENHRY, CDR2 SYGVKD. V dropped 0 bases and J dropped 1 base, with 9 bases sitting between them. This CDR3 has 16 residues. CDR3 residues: CAISESDKMNTGELFF. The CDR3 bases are TGTGCCATCAGTGAGTCGGACAAAATGAACACCGGGGAGCTGTTTTTT.

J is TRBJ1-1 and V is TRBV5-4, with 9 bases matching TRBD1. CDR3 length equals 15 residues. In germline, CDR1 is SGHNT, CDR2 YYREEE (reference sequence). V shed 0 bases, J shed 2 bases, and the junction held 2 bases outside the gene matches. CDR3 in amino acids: CASSLDRGRNTEAFF. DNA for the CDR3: TGTGCCAGCAGCTTGGACAGGGGGCGAAACACTGAAGCTTTCTTT.

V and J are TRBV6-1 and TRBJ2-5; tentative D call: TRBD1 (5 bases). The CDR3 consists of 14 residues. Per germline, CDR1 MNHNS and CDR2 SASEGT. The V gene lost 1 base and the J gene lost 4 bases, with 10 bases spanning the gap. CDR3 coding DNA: TGTGCCAGCAGTGAAGGGCAGGGCGGAGAGACCCAGTACTTC. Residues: CASSEGQGGETQYF.

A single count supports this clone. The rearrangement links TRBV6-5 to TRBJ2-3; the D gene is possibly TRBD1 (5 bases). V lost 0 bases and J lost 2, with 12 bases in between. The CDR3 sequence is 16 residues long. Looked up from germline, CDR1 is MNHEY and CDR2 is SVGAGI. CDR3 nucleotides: TGTGCCAGCAGTTACTCGAGCCCAGGGCCCACAGATACGCAGTATTTT. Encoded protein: CASSYSSPGPTDTQYF.

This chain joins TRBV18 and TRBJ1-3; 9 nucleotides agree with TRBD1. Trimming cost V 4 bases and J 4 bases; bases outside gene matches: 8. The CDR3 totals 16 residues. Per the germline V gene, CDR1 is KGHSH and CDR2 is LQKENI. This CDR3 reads CASSQLQGAGGNTIYF. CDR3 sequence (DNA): TGTGCCAGCTCACAACTACAGGGGGCTGGAGGAAACACCATATATTTT.

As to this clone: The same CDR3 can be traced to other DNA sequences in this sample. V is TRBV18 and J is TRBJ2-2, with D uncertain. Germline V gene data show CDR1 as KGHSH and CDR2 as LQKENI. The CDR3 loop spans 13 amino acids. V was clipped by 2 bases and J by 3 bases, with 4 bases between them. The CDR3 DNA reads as TGTGCCAGCTCACCAGATTACACCGGGGAGCTGTTTTTT. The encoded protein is CASSPDYTGELFF.

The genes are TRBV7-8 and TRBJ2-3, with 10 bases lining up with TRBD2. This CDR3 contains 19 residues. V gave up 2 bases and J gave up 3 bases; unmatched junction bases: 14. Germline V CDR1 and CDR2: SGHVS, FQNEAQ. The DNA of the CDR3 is TGTGCCAGCAGCTTATACGATTATCTAGCGGGAGAGGGTACAGATACGCAGTATTTT. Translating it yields CASSLYDYLAGEGTDTQYF.

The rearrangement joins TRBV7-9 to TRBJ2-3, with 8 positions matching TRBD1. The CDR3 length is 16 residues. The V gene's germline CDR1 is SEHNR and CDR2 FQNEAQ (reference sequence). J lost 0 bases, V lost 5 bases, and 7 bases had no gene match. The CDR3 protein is CASSRSPGGSTDTQYF. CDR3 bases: TGTGCCAGCAGCCGAAGCCCAGGGGGCAGCACAGATACGCAGTATTTT.

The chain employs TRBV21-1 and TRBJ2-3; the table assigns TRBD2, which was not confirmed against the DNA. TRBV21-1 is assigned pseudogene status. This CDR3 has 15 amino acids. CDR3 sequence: CASILRTRCTDTQYF. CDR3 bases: TGTGCCAGCATCCTAAGGACTCGCTGCACAGATACGCAGTATTTT.

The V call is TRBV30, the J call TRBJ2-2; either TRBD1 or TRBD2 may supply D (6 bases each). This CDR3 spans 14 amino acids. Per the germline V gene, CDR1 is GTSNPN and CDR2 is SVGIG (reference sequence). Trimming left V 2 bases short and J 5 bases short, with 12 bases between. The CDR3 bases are TGTGCCTGGAGTCGGGGGCCTGGGACCGGGGAGCTGTTTTTT. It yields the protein CAWSRGPGTGELFF.

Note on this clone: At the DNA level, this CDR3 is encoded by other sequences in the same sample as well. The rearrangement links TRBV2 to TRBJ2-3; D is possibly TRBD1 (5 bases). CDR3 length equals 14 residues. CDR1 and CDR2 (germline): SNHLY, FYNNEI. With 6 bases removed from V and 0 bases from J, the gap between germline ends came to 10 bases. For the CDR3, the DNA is TGTGCCAGCAGCCCCGACAGCAGCACAGATACGCAGTATTTT. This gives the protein CASSPDSSTDTQYF.

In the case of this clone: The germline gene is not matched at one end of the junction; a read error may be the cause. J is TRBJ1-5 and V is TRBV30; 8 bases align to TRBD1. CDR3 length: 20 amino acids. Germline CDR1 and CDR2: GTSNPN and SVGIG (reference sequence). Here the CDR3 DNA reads TGTGCCTGGAGTGTATACCGGTCGAGACAGGGGCTTGCAAGACAATCAGCCCCAGCATTT. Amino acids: CAWSVYRSRQGLARQSAPAF. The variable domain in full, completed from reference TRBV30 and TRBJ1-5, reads SQTIHQWPATLVQPVGSPLSLECTVEGTSNPNLYWYRQAAGRGLQLLFYSVGIGQISSEVPQNLSASRPQDRQFILSSKKLLLSDSGFYLCAWSVYRSRQGLARQSAPAFGDGTRLSIL.

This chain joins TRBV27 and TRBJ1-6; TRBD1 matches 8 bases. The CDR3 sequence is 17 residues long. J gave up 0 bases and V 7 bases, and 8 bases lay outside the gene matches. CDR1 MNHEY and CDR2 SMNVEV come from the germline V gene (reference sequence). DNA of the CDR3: TGTGCCAGCACCCGGGACAGGCGTAGCTCCTATAATTCACCCCTCCACTTT. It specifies CASTRDRRSSYNSPLHF.